This TCR beta chain was identified during a study of vaccination effects on CD4 cells after COVID-19. Overall study findings and caveats: No early post-infection timepoints were available in the study, which also included few convalescent patients. Pronounced clonal contraction occurred in clones induced by infection and by vaccine late after vaccination. Vaccine-induced clones in healthy vaccinees cross-reacted with common cold coronaviruses in only 1 of 255 cases.

Clones were read by immunoSEQ multiplex PCR, and TCRdb kept only the in-frame ones, dropping some. The sample yields 20,000 to 25,000 clones, roughly two thirds seen once. Pools of viral peptides were used by the ViraFEST assay to expand antigen-specific CD4+ T cells ahead of sequencing. Following a 10-day culture, CD4+ T cells were purified. Vaccine recipients lacked prior SARS-CoV-2 infection and had negative nucleocapsid antibodies. Peptides at roughly 10 ug/ml and IL-2 at about 9.2 IU/ml were added to fewer than 2.5 million PBMC per well. This CDR3 has 15 residues. V gave up 4 bases and J gave up 4 bases, with 17 bases separating them. The germline V gene encodes CDR1 SGHDT and CDR2 YYEEEE. Note on this clone: The antigen is unknown.

The chain joins TRBV5-6 to TRBJ1-2; D is possibly TRBD1 (5 bases). This sequence was found in a human donor who received a COVID-19 vaccine. The material was CD4+ T cells from PBMCs cultured with HCoV-NL63 spike peptides, obtained before COVID-19 vaccination. The CDR3 DNA is TGTGCCAGCAGCCTAGGGACGTCTTATTCCTATGGCTACACCTTC. Translation: CASSLGTSYSYGYTF. Filled out from reference TRBV5-6 and TRBJ1-2, the complete variable domain reads DAGVTQSPTHLIKTRGQQVTLRCSPKSGHDTVSWYQQALGQGPQFIFQYYEEEERQRGNFPDRFSGHQFPNYSSELNVNALLLGDSALYLCASSLGTSYSYGYTFGSGTRLTVV.